Listed here are 29 T cell receptor beta chains from one sample, sequenced in a study of T cells in Graves' hyperthyroidism and ophthalmopathy. Amplification targeted TCR beta CDR3 regions from RNA transcripts. HTBI primers drove first-round RT-PCR of the TCR CDR3. Via MiXCR, TCRdb re-called the multiplex PCR reads, giving one row per CDR3 protein. The sample carries fewer than 450,000 distinct CDR3 sequences, 13% to 15% recorded once. Input material: blood. The receptors derive from a woman aged 55-69 years with Graves' ophthalmopathy.

This clonotype was counted many times. The chain employs TRBV5-1 and TRBJ2-3; the match to TRBD2 covers 11 bases. Per germline, CDR1 SGHRS and CDR2 YFSETQ. This CDR3 is built from 17 residues. Losses at the gene ends were 0 bases for V and 0 bases for J; bases not matched to a gene: 3. CDR3 amino acids: CASSLALAGGSTDTQYF. CDR3 in DNA: TGCGCCAGCAGCTTGGCTCTAGCGGGAGGCAGCACAGATACGCAGTATTTT.

This clonotype was counted ten times or more. The chain joins TRBV11-2 to TRBJ2-5; 11 nucleotides agree with TRBD2. Germline V lookup: CDR1 SGHAT, CDR2 FQNNGV. V trimming: 5 bases; J trimming: 2 bases; junction bases outside the gene matches: 7. The CDR3 length is 16 residues. CDR3 in amino acids: CASSLGTSGPQETQYF. The CDR3, as DNA: TGTGCCAGCAGCCTGGGGACTAGCGGTCCACAAGAGACCCAGTACTTC.

The chain carries TRBV29-1 and TRBJ1-5; unclear D gene. The CDR3 extends over 13 amino acids. V was pared by 6 bases and J by 1 base, with 10 bases between. CDR1 and CDR2 (germline): SQVTM, ANQGSEA. CDR3 region: CSVQVFSNQPQHF. The CDR3 nucleotides are TGCAGCGTGCAGGTGTTCAGCAATCAGCCCCAGCATTTT.

In its sample, this clonotype was seen many times. The V and J genes are TRBV15 and TRBJ1-5; D is unresolved. CDR1 and CDR2 from the germline V gene are LNHNV and YYDKDF (reference sequence). The CDR3 runs 15 residues. Deletions cut 3 bases from V and 3 bases from J, with 12 bases between. CDR3 amino acids: CATSREIGPNQPQHF. The CDR3 coding sequence is TGTGCCACCAGCAGGGAGATCGGACCCAATCAGCCCCAGCATTTT.

The chain recombines TRBV28 with TRBJ2-1; 8 nucleotides align to TRBD2. The V segment lost 5 bases and the J segment 0 bases; nucleotides outside the gene matches: 6. Germline CDR1 MDHEN, CDR2 SYDVKM. The CDR3 has 16 residues. CDR3 DNA sequence: TGTGCCAGCAGTGCTACTAGCGGACCCTCCTACAATGAGCAGTTCTTC. Translated, it gives CASSATSGPSYNEQFF.

This clonotype has ten or more counts. This chain connects TRBV12-3 or TRBV12-4 to TRBJ2-3, with D unresolved. V gave up 3 bases and J gave up 1 base, with 5 bases separating them. The CDR3 is made up of 13 amino acids. The CDR3 loop is CASSFPGTDTQYF. The CDR3 nucleotides read TGTGCCAGCAGTTTCCCCGGCACAGATACGCAGTATTTT.

This clonotype occurred many times. The V call is TRBV7-3, the J call TRBJ2-3; TRBD2 is a possible D gene (6 bases). Trimming left V 5 bases short and J 6 bases short, with 18 bases between. Germline CDR1 SGHTA, CDR2 FQGTGA. The CDR3 covers 15 residues. CDR3 region: CASSVSGHGSDTQYF. The CDR3 nucleotides are TGTGCCAGCAGCGTTAGCGGACACGGCTCCGATACGCAGTATTTT.

About this clonotype itself: This may come from a read error, since a much larger clone is one base off. The V and J genes are TRBV30 and TRBJ2-7; no firm D call. Germline assignment: CDR1 GTSNPN and CDR2 SVGIG (reference sequence). V lost 4 bases and J 4 bases, leaving 11 bases between the germline ends. The CDR3 is made up of 12 amino acids. The chain's CDR3 is CAWNALPYEQYF. CDR3 in DNA: TGTGCCTGGAATGCACTGCCGTACGAGCAGTACTTC.

The sample holds many counts of this clonotype. The V and J genes are TRBV5-1 and TRBJ2-1; TRBD2 aligns across 7 bases. V lost 1 base to trimming and J lost 1 base; unmatched junction nucleotides: 2. From germline, CDR1 is SGHRS and CDR2 YFSETQ. The CDR3 length is 15 residues. The CDR3 DNA follows: TGCGCCAGCAGCTTGTCTAGCGGATCCTACAATGAGCAGTTCTTC. It codes for CASSLSSGSYNEQFF.

Ten or more counts support this clonotype. The rearrangement links TRBV5-1 to TRBJ2-7; D ambiguous. The CDR3 loop spans 14 amino acids. Trimming left V 0 bases short and J 7 bases short, with 14 bases between. The V gene's germline CDR1 is SGHRS and CDR2 YFSETQ. CDR3 nucleotide sequence: TGCGCCAGCAGCTTGGAGTACAAAGGCTTTGAGCAGTACTTC. It specifies CASSLEYKGFEQYF.

The chain joins TRBV20-1 to TRBJ2-5; the D gene is possibly TRBD2 (5 bases). V was clipped by 5 bases and J by 2 bases, with 12 bases between them. Germline CDR1 and CDR2: DFQATT and SNEGSKA (reference sequence). This CDR3 has 13 amino acids. The CDR3 nucleotides are TGCAGTGCTTTGACTAACACGCAAGAGACCCAGTACTTC. This gives the protein CSALTNTQETQYF.

Only a few counts were recorded for this clonotype. This chain joins TRBV7-9 and TRBJ2-7; tentatively, D is TRBD1 (5 bases). Germline values: CDR1 SEHNR, CDR2 FQNEAQ (reference sequence). V was pared by 5 bases and J by 7 bases, with 18 bases between. There are 14 residues in the CDR3. CDR3: CASSHGAPLGEQYF. The CDR3 region has the DNA TGTGCCAGCAGCCATGGGGCCCCTCTGGGGGAGCAGTACTTC.

The chain carries TRBV20-1 and TRBJ1-2, with 7 nucleotides matching TRBD1. Trimming took 6 bases from V and 8 from J; bases not matched to a gene: 6. Per the germline V gene, CDR1 is DFQATT and CDR2 is SNEGSKA (reference sequence). This CDR3 comprises 11 residues. CDR3 loop: CSAGDRGGYTF. The CDR3, as DNA: TGCAGTGCAGGGGACAGAGGGGGCTACACCTTC.

This clonotype was seen repeatedly, ten times or more. The genes are TRBV7-2 and TRBJ2-1, with D possibly matching TRBD1 (5 bases). Germline CDR1 is SGHTA and CDR2 is FQGNSA. V was cut by 2 bases and J by 7 bases, with 12 bases left in between. This CDR3 has 14 amino acids. The CDR3 DNA follows: TGTGCCAGCAGCTTAACGACAGCTACGAATGAGCAGTTCTTC. This translates into CASSLTTATNEQFF.

V and J are TRBV12-3 or TRBV12-4 and TRBJ1-4; the D is unclear. The CDR3 has 14 amino acids. V was pared by 3 bases and J by 4 bases, with 9 bases between. CDR3 residues: CASSFGRINEKLFF. CDR3 DNA sequence: TGTGCCAGCAGTTTTGGACGGATTAATGAAAAACTGTTTTTT.

In its sample, this clonotype was seen many times. The chain combines TRBV12-3 or TRBV12-4 with TRBJ2-7, with 8 positions matching TRBD1. This CDR3 is built from 13 residues. V shed 6 bases and J 3 bases; nucleotides not matched to a gene: 4. DNA for the CDR3: TGTGCCAGCAGAACAGGGGGTGACTACGAGCAGTACTTC. The encoded protein is CASRTGGDYEQYF.

This clonotype appeared many times. For the CDR3, the DNA is TGTGCCTGGAGGGCAGGGGAGGGTAATGAGCAGTTCTTC. Encoded protein: CAWRAGEGNEQFF. This chain connects TRBV30 to TRBJ2-1; maybe TRBD2 (7 bases). Trimming cost V 3 bases and J 7 bases, with 13 bases left between them. The length of the CDR3 is 13 residues. Germline lookup yields CDR1 GTSNPN and CDR2 SVGIG (reference sequence).

This clonotype turned up a few times. V usage is TRBV13 and J usage is TRBJ2-5; tentatively, D is TRBD1 (5 bases). The length of the CDR3 is 15 residues. Germline-derived CDR1 and CDR2 are PRHDT and FYEKMQ (reference sequence). Trimming took 5 bases from V and 2 from J, leaving 15 bases between them. CDR3 loop: CASSAYRLEQETQYF. The CDR3 nucleotides read TGTGCCAGCAGCGCCTACAGGTTAGAACAAGAGACCCAGTACTTC.

V gene TRBV28 combines with J gene TRBJ2-1, with 9 bases matching TRBD1. The J call is uncertain, as TRBJ2-7 better fits the DNA end. Looked up from germline, CDR1 is MDHEN and CDR2 is SYDVKM. This CDR3 comprises 15 residues. The CDR3 protein is CASDRGTVSYNEQYF. For the CDR3, the DNA is TGTGCCAGCGACAGGGGGACAGTCTCCTACAATGAGCAGTACTTC.

This clonotype was detected many times. The chain recombines TRBV29-1 with TRBJ2-1, with 10 bases that match TRBD1. Per germline, CDR1 SQVTM and CDR2 ANQGSEA. This CDR3 is 15 amino acids long. V was pared by 2 bases and J by 7 bases, with 8 bases of the junction left unmatched. The CDR3 bases are TGCAGCGTTGAACCGGGACAGGGGTTGTGGAATGAGCAGTTCTTC. Residues: CSVEPGQGLWNEQFF.

This clonotype was seen ten or more times. V and J are TRBV4-2 and TRBJ2-7; TRBD2 aligns across 11 bases. The CDR3 contains 16 residues. The J segment lost 6 bases and the V segment lost 0 bases, leaving 7 bases of the junction unmatched. Germline CDR1 and CDR2: LGHNA and YNFKEQ. The CDR3 DNA is TGTGCCAGCAGCCAAGATCGTCTAGCGGGAGGAGCCGAGCAGTACTTC. It is translated as CASSQDRLAGGAEQYF.

The genes are TRBV6-1 and TRBJ1-4; TRBD1 matches at 7 bases. Trimming removed 4 bases from V and 2 bases from J; junction bases left unmatched: 7. CDR1 is MNHNS, CDR2 SASEGT, per germline. This CDR3 contains 16 residues. The CDR3 here is CASSVPFRGTNEKLFF. CDR3 DNA: TGTGCCAGCAGTGTCCCCTTCAGGGGGACTAATGAAAAACTGTTTTTT.

V and J are TRBV28 and TRBJ1-3, with a tentative D call TRBD1 (5 bases). Trimming removed 4 bases from V and 0 bases from J, with 13 bases in between. Germline CDR1 is MDHEN and CDR2 is SYDVKM. The CDR3 loop spans 16 amino acids. The CDR3 coding sequence is TGTGCCAGCAGTTCCCCCCGGGGCTTCTCTGGAAACACCATATATTTT. Translated: CASSSPRGFSGNTIYF.

This clonotype showed up just once. CDR3 in amino acids: CTSRGSYTEAFF. The CDR3, as DNA: TGTACATCCAGGGGTTCGTACACTGAAGCTTTCTTT. The rearrangement uses TRBV6-1 and TRBJ1-1; TRBD1 is a possible D gene (6 bases). The germline gives CDR1 MNHNS, CDR2 SASEGT. CDR3 size: 12 residues.

The chain employs TRBV3-1 and TRBJ2-7, with unresolved D. V gave up 2 bases and J gave up 0 bases, with 11 bases separating them. Germline V gene sequence: CDR1 LGHDT, CDR2 YNNKEL (reference sequence). The CDR3 covers 15 residues. CDR3 in DNA: TGTGCCAGCAGCCAAACGTACGGCAGCTCCTACGAGCAGTACTTC. This sequence encodes CASSQTYGSSYEQYF.

The chain carries TRBV15 and TRBJ2-2, with TRBD2 matching over 12 bases. Trimming took 1 base from V and 6 from J; bases not matched to a gene: 3. The CDR3 has 16 amino acids. The V gene's germline CDR1 is LNHNV and CDR2 YYDKDF (reference sequence). The CDR3 bases are TGTGCCACCAGCAGAGCTAGCGGGAGGGCGGCCGGGGAGCTGTTTTTT. It encodes CATSRASGRAAGELFF.

V and J are TRBV18 and TRBJ1-2, with TRBD1 matching 8 bases. V shed 3 bases and J 7 bases; nucleotides not matched to a gene: 4. The germline gives CDR1 KGHSH, CDR2 LQKENI. This CDR3 is built from 13 residues. This CDR3 is CASSPDRERGYTF. CDR3 coding DNA: TGTGCCAGCTCACCGGACAGGGAGCGTGGCTACACCTTC.

This clonotype was detected ten times or more. The CDR3: CASRPAIGGASNQPQHF. CDR3 DNA: TGTGCCAGCAGACCTGCCATAGGGGGCGCGAGCAATCAGCCCCAGCATTTT. This rearrangement joins TRBV2 to TRBJ1-5, with 7 bases identical to TRBD1. Unmatched junction bases numbered 12, after V lost 6 bases and J lost 1 base. CDR3 length: 17 amino acids. CDR1 is SNHLY, CDR2 FYNNEI, per germline. Combining the CDR3 with reference TRBV2 and TRBJ1-5 gives the whole variable domain EPEVTQTPSHQVTQMGQEVILRCVPISNHLYFYWYRQILGQKVEFLVSFYNNEISEKSEIFDDQFSVERPDGSNFTLKIRSTKLEDSAMYFCASRPAIGGASNQPQHFGDGTRLSIL.

The chain employs TRBV3-1 and TRBJ2-2; D unresolved. CDR3 length equals 16 residues. Deletions cut 3 bases from V and 4 bases from J, with 15 bases between. Germline V lookup: CDR1 LGHDT, CDR2 YNNKEL (reference sequence). In DNA form, the CDR3 reads TGTGCCAGCAGCCATTATGAAGGGATCGGCACCGGGGAGCTGTTTTTT. It is translated as CASSHYEGIGTGELFF. Complete variable domain (other parts from reference TRBV3-1 and TRBJ2-2): DTAVSQTPKYLVTQMGNDKSIKCEQNLGHDTMYWYKQDSKKFLKIMFSYNNKELIINETVPNRFSPKSPDKAHLNLHINSLELGDSAVYFCASSHYEGIGTGELFFGEGSRLTVL.